Below are 19 T cell receptor beta chains sequenced from a single sample in a study of beta chain features in type 1 diabetes. The investigators reverse transcribed all of the isolated RNA, so they sequenced expressed TCRB transcripts. Profiling relied on immunoSEQ multiplex PCR, and the TCRdb table lists in-frame clones only, not all of them. The sample yields just under 150,000 clones, about 9.4% seen once. The sequenced material came from naive CD4+ T cells from blood. All receptors come from a young man in good health.

CDR3 in amino acids: CASSPYREGYGYTF. The CDR3 region has the DNA TGTGCCAGCAGCCCCTACAGGGAAGGCTATGGCTACACCTTC. This chain links TRBV27 with TRBJ1-2; D might be TRBD1 (6 bases). The CDR3 length is 14 residues. The germline V gene has CDR1 MNHEY and CDR2 SMNVEV (reference sequence). V shed 6 bases and J shed 4 bases, with 15 bases lying between them.

The rearrangement joins TRBV9 to TRBJ2-1; 13 nucleotides align to TRBD2. Germline lookup yields CDR1 SGDLS and CDR2 YYNGEE. This CDR3 contains 16 residues. Trimming removed 4 bases from V and 6 bases from J; junction bases left unmatched: 7. The CDR3 protein is CASSPGLAGEINEQFF. CDR3 sequence (DNA): TGTGCCAGCAGCCCCGGACTAGCGGGGGAGATCAATGAGCAGTTCTTC.

The genes are TRBV6-5 and TRBJ2-7; unclear D gene. V was shortened by 2 bases and J by 3 bases, with 5 bases between the two germline ends. CDR1 is MNHEY and CDR2 is SVGAGI in the germline V gene. This CDR3 has 12 amino acids. CDR3 nucleotide sequence: TGTGCCAGCAGTTACCTAAACTACGAGCAGTACTTC. It codes for CASSYLNYEQYF.

This chain connects TRBV27 to TRBJ1-1; a weak D match, TRBD1 (6 bases). The CDR3 covers 14 residues. V gave up 3 bases and J gave up 1 base, with 9 bases separating them. The V gene's germline CDR1 is MNHEY and CDR2 SMNVEV (reference sequence). The CDR3, as DNA: TGTGCCAGCAGTTTTGGGGGCGCGAACACTGAAGCTTTCTTT. Amino acids: CASSFGGANTEAFF.

This clone was found many times. The chain uses TRBV7-2 and TRBJ2-5; perhaps TRBD1 as D (6 bases). The CDR3 has 14 amino acids. CDR1 is SGHTA, CDR2 FQGNSA, per germline. V lost 2 bases to trimming and J lost 5 bases, with 12 bases between them. For the CDR3, the DNA is TGTGCCAGCAGCTTACGGGCGGACAGCGAGACCCAGTACTTC. It codes for CASSLRADSETQYF.

This rearrangement joins TRBV27 to TRBJ2-2; D is possibly TRBD2 (7 bases). V lost 2 bases and J 2 bases, leaving 15 bases between the germline ends. Germline CDR1 is MNHEY and CDR2 is SMNVEV (reference sequence). The CDR3 runs to 17 residues. The CDR3 is CASSLDDRGGNTGELFF. The DNA of the CDR3 is TGTGCCAGCAGTTTAGATGACCGCGGGGGCAACACCGGGGAGCTGTTTTTT.

This rearrangement joins TRBV4-3 to TRBJ1-2, with a tentative D call TRBD1 (5 bases). Trimming removed 0 bases from V and 4 bases from J, with 9 bases in between. Germline CDR1 and CDR2: LGHNA and YSLEER. The CDR3 extends over 14 amino acids. The chain's CDR3 is CASSQDQGSYGYTF. The CDR3 DNA is TGCGCCAGCAGCCAAGATCAGGGCTCCTATGGCTACACCTTC.

This clone was detected only a few times. The J gene is TRBJ2-3, the V gene TRBV7-2; D unresolved. Germline CDR1 SGHTA, CDR2 FQGNSA. V lost 1 base to trimming and J lost 0 bases, with 8 bases between them. This CDR3 region has 15 residues. The CDR3 here is CASSLVQISTDTQYF. The DNA for the CDR3 is TGTGCCAGCAGCTTAGTTCAGATCAGCACAGATACGCAGTATTTT.

This clone appeared a few times. This CDR3 reads CASSERLSLGTDTQYF. CDR3 DNA sequence: TGTGCCAGCAGTGAGCGACTTTCCTTGGGCACAGATACGCAGTATTTT. J is TRBJ2-3 and V is TRBV2; no reliable D call. Germline CDR1 SNHLY, CDR2 FYNNEI. The CDR3 extends over 16 amino acids. The V and J ends lost 3 bases and 1 base respectively, with 14 bases between them. The full variable domain, its missing parts supplied by reference TRBV2 and TRBJ2-3, is EPEVTQTPSHQVTQMGQEVILRCVPISNHLYFYWYRQILGQKVEFLVSFYNNEISEKSEIFDDQFSVERPDGSNFTLKIRSTKLEDSAMYFCASSERLSLGTDTQYFGPGTRLTVL.

In this sample, this clone turned up a few times. The J gene is TRBJ2-7, the V gene TRBV2; unclear D gene. The CDR3 covers 10 residues. Germline V gene lookup returns CDR1 SNHLY and CDR2 FYNNEI. The V gene lost 6 bases and the J gene lost 4 bases, with 4 bases spanning the gap. This CDR3 is CASRRYEQYF. For the CDR3, the DNA is TGTGCCAGCAGGCGGTACGAGCAGTACTTC. The full variable domain, in which reference TRBV2 and TRBJ2-7 provide the parts outside the CDR3, is EPEVTQTPSHQVTQMGQEVILRCVPISNHLYFYWYRQILGQKVEFLVSFYNNEISEKSEIFDDQFSVERPDGSNFTLKIRSTKLEDSAMYFCASRRYEQYFGPGTRLTVT.

The rearrangement joins TRBV19 to TRBJ2-5; 14 bases fit TRBD2. The CDR3 sequence is 16 residues long. Germline values: CDR1 LNHDA, CDR2 SQIVND (reference sequence). Trimming at V came to 6 bases and at J to 2 bases, leaving 5 bases not matched to a gene. The CDR3 nucleotides read TGTGCCAGTAGGCGCGGACTAGCGGGGGGACAAGAGACCCAGTACTTC. Protein: CASRRGLAGGQETQYF.

V gene TRBV7-2 combines with J gene TRBJ2-5; D is undetermined. Germline V gene data show CDR1 as SGHTA and CDR2 as FQGNSA. V lost 5 bases and J 2 bases, leaving 12 bases between the germline ends. The CDR3 spans 14 residues. The CDR3 DNA sequence: TGTGCCAGCAGCCCTCCGGGTGGGCAAGAGACCCAGTACTTC. Protein: CASSPPGGQETQYF.

This clone was counted at least ten times. The V call is TRBV7-2, the J call TRBJ2-3; 7 nucleotides match TRBD2. V dropped 5 bases and J dropped 6; count of bases not matched to a gene: 8. Germline values: CDR1 SGHTA, CDR2 FQGNSA. The CDR3 totals 14 residues. The CDR3 loop is CASSPMRGSDTQYF. The CDR3 coding sequence is TGTGCCAGCAGCCCCATGCGGGGGTCCGATACGCAGTATTTT.

In its sample, this clone was seen a few times. V and J are TRBV30 and TRBJ2-2, with a tentative D call TRBD2 (6 bases). The CDR3 length is 16 residues. V was shortened by 0 bases and J by 5 bases, with 16 bases between the two germline ends. CDR1 and CDR2 (germline): GTSNPN, SVGIG (reference sequence). The CDR3 sequence: CAWSVQRGAGTGELFF. For the CDR3, the DNA is TGTGCCTGGAGTGTACAGAGAGGGGCGGGGACCGGGGAGCTGTTTTTT.

This clone was picked up one time. V gene TRBV5-1 combines with J gene TRBJ2-7; 7 bases agree with TRBD1. Germline trimming cut 0 bases from V and 5 bases from J; bases unmatched to any gene: 5. Germline V gene data show CDR1 as SGHRS and CDR2 as YFSETQ. The CDR3 is 14 amino acids. CDR3 region: CASSLGDSFNEQYF. The CDR3 DNA is TGCGCCAGCAGCTTGGGGGACAGTTTTAACGAGCAGTACTTC. Drawing the rest from reference TRBV5-1 and TRBJ2-7, the complete variable domain is KAGVTQTPRYLIKTRGQQVTLSCSPISGHRSVSWYQQTPGQGLQFLFEYFSETQRNKGNFPGRFSGRQFSNSRSEMNVSTLELGDSALYLCASSLGDSFNEQYFGPGTRLTVT.

In its sample, this clone was seen many times. V is TRBV29-1 and J is TRBJ2-3; 11 bases line up with TRBD1. This CDR3 region has 14 residues. CDR1 is SQVTM, CDR2 ANQGSEA, per germline. Losses at the gene ends were 6 bases for V and 2 bases for J; bases not matched to a gene: 4. CDR3 residues: CSVGTGGNTDTQYF. In nucleotides, the CDR3 is TGCAGCGTCGGGACAGGGGGGAACACAGATACGCAGTATTTT.

The genes are TRBV18 and TRBJ2-3; TRBD2 matches 9 bases. The germline V gene encodes CDR1 KGHSH and CDR2 LQKENI. J was trimmed by 3 bases and V by 3 bases; bases with no gene match: 4. The CDR3 is made up of 15 amino acids. CDR3 residues: CASSPLAGATDTQYF. CDR3 sequence (DNA): TGTGCCAGCTCACCGTTAGCGGGGGCGACAGATACGCAGTATTTT.

The V and J genes are TRBV4-3 and TRBJ1-6, with 9 bases aligning to TRBD1. Germline V gene data show CDR1 as LGHNA and CDR2 as YSLEER. CDR3 length: 16 amino acids. Germline trimming cut 0 bases from V and 8 bases from J; bases unmatched to any gene: 5. CDR3 region: CASSQEGDRGYSPLHF. CDR3 bases: TGCGCCAGCAGCCAAGAGGGCGACAGGGGGTATTCACCCCTCCACTTT.

This clone was detected ten times or more. The chain joins TRBV4-3 to TRBJ1-6; maybe TRBD1 (6 bases). Germline CDR1 LGHNA, CDR2 YSLEER. The CDR3 runs 14 residues. The ends were cut back, 1 base at V and 10 bases at J, with 11 bases in the middle. The CDR3 here is CASSQAQGSSPLHF. The CDR3 region has the DNA TGCGCCAGCAGCCAAGCCCAGGGGAGCTCACCCCTCCACTTT.